The 26 T cell receptor beta chains given below trace back to one sample, sequenced in a study of control samples from healthy donors and cancer patients. TCRdb's copy holds only in-frame clones and misses some; the assay was immunoSEQ multiplex PCR. The data contain some 51,000 clones, around 90% of them singletons. The sample was blood. These receptors were collected from a man aged 50 to 60 in good health.

V is TRBV3-1 (or the pseudogene TRBV3-2) and J is TRBJ2-6; tentatively, D is TRBD2 (6 bases). V dropped 4 bases and J dropped 0 bases, with 19 bases sitting between them. The CDR3 extends over 19 amino acids. The V gene's germline CDR1 is LGHDT and CDR2 YNNKEL (reference sequence). DNA for the CDR3: TGTGCCAGCAGCCCGGACTATCCGAACGATAACTCTGGGGCCAACGTCCTGACTTTC. Translation: CASSPDYPNDNSGANVLTF.

The chain employs TRBV28 and TRBJ1-4; 9 nucleotides agree with TRBD1. The CDR3 length is 12 residues. The ends lost 8 bases at V and 8 bases at J; junction bases unmatched: 3. The V gene's germline CDR1 is MDHEN and CDR2 SYDVKM. CDR3 amino acids: CASRGQGEKLFF. CDR3 sequence (DNA): TGTGCCAGCCGCGGACAGGGGGAAAAACTGTTTTTT.

The chain uses TRBV6-1 and TRBJ1-5; TRBD1 is a possible D gene (6 bases). V was clipped by 0 bases and J by 3 bases, with 12 bases between them. The CDR3 consists of 16 residues. CDR1 MNHNS and CDR2 SASEGT come from the germline V gene. For the CDR3, the DNA is TGTGCCAGCAGTGAAGCCGGGGGGGCAGCCAATCAGCCCCAGCATTTT. Translated, it gives CASSEAGGAANQPQHF.

V and J are TRBV6-5 and TRBJ2-3; tentatively, D is TRBD1 (6 bases). CDR1 and CDR2 from the germline V gene are MNHEY and SVGAGI. The CDR3 loop spans 12 amino acids. Trimming shortened V by 10 bases and J by 0 bases, and 8 bases separated the two germline ends. The CDR3: CATQGSTDTQYF. The CDR3 DNA sequence: TGTGCCACACAGGGAAGCACAGATACGCAGTATTTT.

V and J are TRBV28 and TRBJ2-3, with 10 nucleotides matching TRBD2. The CDR3 covers 15 residues. Per germline, CDR1 MDHEN and CDR2 SYDVKM. V was pared by 7 bases and J by 5 bases, with 9 bases of the junction left unmatched. CDR3 in DNA: TGTGCCAGCACCCAAAGCGGGAGGGCCGGAGATACGCAGTATTTT. Protein product: CASTQSGRAGDTQYF. Using reference TRBV28 and TRBJ2-3 for the parts outside the CDR3, the full variable domain is DVKVTQSSRYLVKRTGEKVFLECVQDMDHENMFWYRQDPGLGLRLIYFSYDVKMKEKGDIPEGYSVSREKKERFSLILESASTNQTSMYLCASTQSGRAGDTQYFGPGTRLTVL.

V is TRBV19 and J is TRBJ1-4; D gene unclear. The CDR3 has 13 residues. V was cut by 6 bases and J by 4 bases, with 9 bases left in between. The germline gives CDR1 LNHDA, CDR2 SQIVND (reference sequence). For the CDR3, the DNA is TGTGCCAGTAGCAAGGCCCTTAATGAAAAACTGTTTTTT. The encoded protein is CASSKALNEKLFF.

This clone was seen more than once but under ten times. The chain has TRBV9 and TRBJ1-1, with unresolved D. Germline V CDR1 and CDR2: SGDLS, YYNGEE. Deletions cut 4 bases from V and 1 base from J, with 8 bases between. CDR3 length equals 13 residues. CDR3 DNA sequence: TGTGCCAGCAGCCCGGACGGGAACACTGAAGCTTTCTTT. Protein: CASSPDGNTEAFF.

The chain recombines TRBV28 with TRBJ1-1, with D maybe TRBD1 (5 bases). The CDR3 runs to 17 residues. Trimming shortened V by 3 bases and J by 0 bases, and 17 bases separated the two germline ends. Germline V gene data show CDR1 as MDHEN and CDR2 as SYDVKM. The CDR3: CASSFLRGGAMNTEAFF. For the CDR3, the DNA is TGTGCCAGCAGTTTCCTGCGGGGAGGGGCGATGAACACTGAAGCTTTCTTT.

DNA for the CDR3: TGTGCCAGCAGTTTAGACTCGCGGTATGGCTACACCTTC. It yields the protein CASSLDSRYGYTF. The rearrangement joins TRBV28 to TRBJ1-2; no firm D call. V lost 2 bases to trimming and J lost 5 bases, with 9 bases between them. In germline, CDR1 is MDHEN, CDR2 SYDVKM. This CDR3 region has 13 residues.

This clone has more than one count but fewer than ten. The V call is TRBV3-1 (or the pseudogene TRBV3-2), the J call TRBJ1-1; 8 bases are a match to TRBD1. This CDR3 spans 19 amino acids. Germline CDR1 and CDR2: LGHDT and YNNKEL (reference sequence). V was pared by 0 bases and J by 0 bases, with 12 bases of the junction left unmatched. For the CDR3, the DNA is TGTGCCAGCAGCCAAGATATGGGGGCAGGGGGCCTACTGAACACTGAAGCTTTCTTT. Encoded protein: CASSQDMGAGGLLNTEAFF.

On this clone itself: The sample contains more than one DNA sequence encoding this CDR3. This rearrangement joins TRBV2 to TRBJ1-4; D is perhaps TRBD1 (5 bases). CDR3 length: 14 amino acids. Germline V gene lookup returns CDR1 SNHLY and CDR2 FYNNEI. Trimming pared 4 bases from V and 1 base from J, leaving 7 bases between. Written as DNA, the CDR3 is TGTGCCAGCAGTGTTCAGGGAACTAATGAAAAACTGTTTTTT. Amino acid sequence: CASSVQGTNEKLFF.

This chain joins TRBV27 and TRBJ1-5; a weak D match, TRBD1 (6 bases). V was shortened by 5 bases and J by 7 bases, with 15 bases between the two germline ends. CDR1 MNHEY and CDR2 SMNVEV come from the germline V gene (reference sequence). The CDR3 has 14 residues. The CDR3 region has the DNA TGTGCCAGCAGTGATAGGGGGAAGGGACAGCCCCAGCATTTT. Translating gives CASSDRGKGQPQHF.

V and J are TRBV28 and TRBJ1-1; TRBD1 is a possible D gene (6 bases). The CDR3 is 13 amino acids. Germline loops: CDR1 MDHEN, CDR2 SYDVKM. V lost 6 bases, J lost 0 bases, and 8 bases lay in between. Here the CDR3 reads CASSGTMNTEAFF. The CDR3 bases are TGTGCCAGCAGCGGGACAATGAACACTGAAGCTTTCTTT. The variable domain in full, completed from reference TRBV28 and TRBJ1-1, reads DVKVTQSSRYLVKRTGEKVFLECVQDMDHENMFWYRQDPGLGLRLIYFSYDVKMKEKGDIPEGYSVSREKKERFSLILESASTNQTSMYLCASSGTMNTEAFFGQGTRLTVV.

V usage is TRBV18 and J usage is TRBJ1-1; D is unresolved. V shed 4 bases and J shed 5 bases, with 11 bases lying between them. CDR3 length: 13 amino acids. Germline CDR1 KGHSH, CDR2 LQKENI. CDR3 loop: CASSRTPTTEAFF. CDR3 DNA: TGTGCCAGCTCACGAACTCCAACGACTGAAGCTTTCTTT.

The rearrangement links TRBV18 to TRBJ1-4; the match to TRBD1 covers 8 bases. The V segment lost 2 bases and the J segment 7 bases; nucleotides outside the gene matches: 6. Germline loops: CDR1 KGHSH, CDR2 LQKENI. This CDR3 is 15 amino acids long. As DNA, the CDR3 is TGTGCCAGCTCACCAACCCAGGGGGCGGCTGAAAAACTGTTTTTT. It yields the protein CASSPTQGAAEKLFF.

V is TRBV5-6 and J is TRBJ1-1, with a weak D call TRBD1 (5 bases). Germline CDR1 SGHDT, CDR2 YYEEEE. This CDR3 is 16 amino acids long. Trimming took off 5 bases at V and 5 bases at J, with 22 bases between the two ends. The CDR3 DNA is TGTGCCAGCAGTCCGGTTACAGGACGGACCCGTACTGAAGCTTTCTTT. Protein: CASSPVTGRTRTEAFF.

The chain couples TRBV27 to TRBJ2-7, with TRBD2 matching 9 bases. Germline V lookup: CDR1 MNHEY, CDR2 SMNVEV (reference sequence). Trimming cost V 6 bases and J 3 bases; bases outside gene matches: 6. CDR3 size: 14 residues. The CDR3 loop is CASSPGLAVYEQYF. CDR3 nucleotide sequence: TGTGCCAGCAGCCCGGGACTAGCAGTCTACGAGCAGTACTTC.

The chain is built from TRBV5-1 and TRBJ1-4; possible D gene TRBD1, 6 bases. Germline V gene lookup returns CDR1 SGHRS and CDR2 YFSETQ. V lost 3 bases, J lost 0 bases, and 12 bases lay in between. This CDR3 is built from 16 residues. The CDR3 nucleotides read TGCGCCAGCAGCTCAGGGGCGGTTGCAACTAATGAAAAACTGTTTTTT. It is translated as CASSSGAVATNEKLFF.

The chain couples TRBV7-9 to TRBJ1-4, with D unresolved. V gave up 3 bases and J gave up 5 bases, with 4 bases separating them. Germline V gene data show CDR1 as SEHNR and CDR2 as FQNEAQ (reference sequence). The CDR3 has 12 amino acids. This CDR3 is CASSLGNEKLFF. The CDR3 DNA reads TGTGCCAGCAGCTTGGGGAATGAAAAACTGTTTTTT.

This rearrangement joins TRBV19 to TRBJ2-2; perhaps TRBD1 as D (5 bases). From germline, CDR1 is LNHDA and CDR2 SQIVND (reference sequence). Trimming took 5 bases from V and 6 from J, leaving 13 bases between them. The CDR3 is 14 residues long. CDR3 sequence: CASSGAQGAGELFF. In DNA form, the CDR3 reads TGTGCCAGTAGTGGCGCTCAGGGCGCCGGGGAGCTGTTTTTT.

The rearrangement joins TRBV18 to TRBJ1-4; perhaps TRBD1 as D (6 bases). Trimming shortened V by 5 bases and J by 7 bases, and 11 bases separated the two germline ends. In germline, CDR1 is KGHSH, CDR2 LQKENI. The length of the CDR3 is 13 residues. CDR3 nucleotide sequence: TGTGCCAGCTCAACTACAGGGATTGAAAAACTGTTTTTT. It codes for CASSTTGIEKLFF.

This chain joins TRBV27 and TRBJ2-5, with 12 bases aligning to TRBD2. CDR3 length: 15 residues. Trimming at V came to 0 bases and at J to 4 bases, leaving 0 bases not matched to a gene. The germline V gene encodes CDR1 MNHEY and CDR2 SMNVEV (reference sequence). As DNA, the CDR3 is TGTGCCAGCAGTTTATCACTAGCGGGAGGAGAGACCCAGTACTTC. Translating gives CASSLSLAGGETQYF.

The chain combines TRBV28 with TRBJ2-7; D is tentatively TRBD1 or TRBD2 (5 bases each). CDR3 length: 13 residues. Germline loops: CDR1 MDHEN, CDR2 SYDVKM. Trimming shortened V by 4 bases and J by 2 bases, and 9 bases separated the two germline ends. CDR3 protein: CASSYGTTYEQYF. The CDR3 region has the DNA TGTGCCAGCAGTTACGGGACCACCTACGAGCAGTACTTC.

V is TRBV7-6 and J is TRBJ1-6, with D perhaps matching TRBD1 (6 bases). The CDR3 extends over 15 amino acids. V lost 3 bases to trimming and J lost 10 bases, with 16 bases between them. The germline CDR1 and CDR2 sequences are SGHVS and FNYEAQ. The DNA of the CDR3 is TGTGCCAGCAGCTTTTCAGGGGATCAACAGTCACCCCTCCACTTT. Translated: CASSFSGDQQSPLHF.

J is TRBJ1-1 and V is TRBV9; D call uncertain. This CDR3 comprises 13 residues. V lost 7 bases and J lost 6, with 16 bases in between. Germline V gives CDR1 SGDLS, CDR2 YYNGEE. The CDR3 protein is CASSPGDGAEAFF. The CDR3 DNA reads as TGTGCCAGCTCCCCCGGCGACGGGGCTGAAGCTTTCTTT.

This chain links TRBV29-1 with TRBJ1-1; the D is unclear. The V end was cut by 3 bases, the J end by 0 bases, with 8 bases between. The CDR3 is 13 amino acids. CDR1 and CDR2 from the germline V gene are SQVTM and ANQGSEA. This chain's CDR3 is CSVEGNMNTEAFF. The CDR3 nucleotides are TGCAGCGTTGAGGGGAACATGAACACTGAAGCTTTCTTT.